Only one count was recorded for the clone carrying this T cell receptor beta chain. The antigen remains unidentified. Trimming cost V 1 base and J 0 bases, with 10 bases left between them. Germline assignment: CDR1 LGHNA and CDR2 YSLEER. The CDR3 spans 17 residues. The record originates from a study of CD8+CD57+ T cells in acquired aplastic anemia. Turning to the study itself: Quantities of DNA derived from sorted CD4+ and CD8+ cells averaged about 3.2 ug. Healthy donor CD4+ samples were sequenced to a depth that averaged approximately 9.9 million reads.

Findings and limits, study-wide: Patients and controls had in common 25 to 35 CD8+ CDR3 sequences. Patients did not significantly differ from controls in CD8+ Simpson's diversity.

Genomic DNA served as template for TCR beta VDJ and CDR3 profiling. TCRdb called the reads again in MiXCR, with one record for every CDR3 protein. Of approximately 200,000 distinct CDR3 sequences listed, about 59% are singletons. The material sequenced was sorted CD4+, CD8+, or CD8+CD57+ T cells (not recorded which) from PBMCs. The chain carries TRBV4-3 and TRBJ2-6, with D unclear. The receptor was derived from a human donor in good health. The CDR3 DNA reads TGCGCCAGCAGCCAAGCTTGGATGAGCTCTGGGGCCAACGTCCTGACTTTC. This translates into CASSQAWMSSGANVLTF.